This TCR beta chain appears in the sequencing data of a study of liver allograft versus peripheral blood T cells. On the study more broadly: Transplanted-liver and recipient peripheral blood T cell receptor repertoires were compared.

Sample share makes this clonotype medium-sized (0.01 to 0.1%). The antigen is unknown. General observations from the study: Repertoires of T cell receptors in liver allografts reportedly differed from peripheral blood repertoires.

TCRdb passed the reads through MiXCR, listing each CDR3 protein once. The sample holds 1,500 to 2,000 distinct CDR3 sequences; approximately 15% are singletons and the top ten take roughly 6.6%. CDR1 SGHAT and CDR2 FQNNGV come from the germline V gene. CDR3 length equals 16 residues. Trimming at V came to 5 bases and at J to 2 bases, leaving 7 bases not matched to a gene. J is TRBJ2-7 and V is TRBV11-2; TRBD2 matches at 12 bases. This clonotype originated in a human patient who had a liver transplant. The T cells may come from the graft donor. The CDR3 DNA reads TGTGCCAGCAGCCTAAGGACTAGCGGGGACGCCTACGAGCAGTACTTC. Translation: CASSLRTSGDAYEQYF.